Below are 30 T cell receptor beta chains sequenced from a single sample in a study of long-term antiretroviral therapy in people with HIV. The immunoSEQ assay was v3.0, run at survey level. The assay was immunoSEQ multiplex PCR, and TCRdb's table has in-frame clones only and misses some. The sample has 15,000 to 20,000 clones; 80% to 85% are singletons. This specimen was unsorted PBMCs, taken 0.3 years before starting antiretroviral therapy. The receptors come from a man in his fifties or sixties with HIV.

This clone occurred once. The V call is TRBV6-6, the J call TRBJ2-1; 10 nucleotides line up with TRBD2. The germline CDR1 and CDR2 sequences are MNHNY and SVGAGI (reference sequence). This CDR3 is built from 13 residues. Here the CDR3 DNA reads TGTGCTTTGGGGCTAGCGGGGGACAATGAGCAGTTCTTC. It translates to CALGLAGDNEQFF.

V and J are TRBV10-2 and TRBJ1-4, with 9 bases identical to TRBD1. CDR3 length: 14 amino acids. V shed 6 bases and J 5 bases; nucleotides not matched to a gene: 4. Germline CDR1 and CDR2: WSHSY and SAAADI. This CDR3 reads CASSSGTGNEKLFF. CDR3 bases: TGCGCCAGCAGCTCCGGGACAGGGAATGAAAAACTGTTTTTT.

V and J are TRBV19 and TRBJ2-5; 11 bases line up with TRBD2. Per germline, CDR1 LNHDA and CDR2 SQIVND (reference sequence). The J segment lost 7 bases and the V segment lost 5 bases, leaving 9 bases of the junction unmatched. The CDR3 loop spans 15 amino acids. CDR3 DNA sequence: TGTGCCAGTAGTCCGACTAGCGGGACCGCGGCGACCCAGTACTTC. It specifies CASSPTSGTAATQYF.

The chain combines TRBV12-5 with TRBJ2-7, with 10 nucleotides matching TRBD2. V lost 1 base and J lost 0; bases outside the gene matches: 9. The CDR3 spans 18 residues. Germline V gene data show CDR1 as LGHNT and CDR2 as FRNRAP. CDR3 amino acids: CASGLGPTTSGTSYEQYF. CDR3 DNA sequence: TGTGCTAGTGGTTTGGGCCCTACAACTAGCGGGACCTCCTACGAGCAGTACTTC.

The chain joins TRBV5-1 to TRBJ1-6; 9 nucleotides match TRBD1. In germline, CDR1 is SGHRS, CDR2 YFSETQ. The CDR3 has 15 residues. The V and J ends lost 3 bases and 7 bases, in that order; junction bases with no gene match: 5. As DNA, the CDR3 is TGCGCCAGCAGCTCCGGGACAGGGAACAATTCACCCCTCCACTTT. Amino acid sequence: CASSSGTGNNSPLHF.

The chain uses TRBV7-9 and TRBJ2-7; no definite D call. The CDR3 spans 12 residues. CDR1 and CDR2 (germline): SEHNR, FQNEAQ (reference sequence). Trimming cost V 1 base and J 5 bases, with 6 bases left between them. DNA of the CDR3: TGTGCCAGCAGCTTAGGACCCGACGAGCAGTACTTC. This codes for CASSLGPDEQYF.

The V call is TRBV7-9, the J call TRBJ2-3; no definite D call. The CDR3 runs to 11 residues. The V gene lost 1 base and the J gene lost 15 bases, with 11 bases spanning the gap. In germline, CDR1 is SEHNR, CDR2 FQNEAQ (reference sequence). The DNA of the CDR3 is TGTGCCAGCAGCTTAGAGGGCCCCACCTATTTT. Translating it yields CASSLEGPTYF.

The chain couples TRBV7-9 to TRBJ2-1; D may be TRBD1 (5 bases). Germline V gene sequence: CDR1 SEHNR, CDR2 FQNEAQ (reference sequence). CDR3 length: 16 residues. With 2 bases removed from V and 2 bases from J, the gap between germline ends came to 13 bases. The CDR3 coding sequence is TGTGCCAGCAGCTTAACAGACAGTATCCCCTACAATGAGCAGTTCTTC. Translation: CASSLTDSIPYNEQFF.

This clone was seen once. The rearrangement uses TRBV2 and TRBJ2-3; D is unclear. The V end was cut by 4 bases, the J end by 0 bases, with 11 bases between. The CDR3 spans 15 residues. Germline V gene data show CDR1 as SNHLY and CDR2 as FYNNEI. This CDR3 reads CASSGGTTSTDTQYF. In DNA form, the CDR3 reads TGTGCCAGCAGTGGGGGTACAACTAGCACAGATACGCAGTATTTT. The full variable domain, completed using reference TRBV2 and TRBJ2-3, is EPEVTQTPSHQVTQMGQEVILRCVPISNHLYFYWYRQILGQKVEFLVSFYNNEISEKSEIFDDQFSVERPDGSNFTLKIRSTKLEDSAMYFCASSGGTTSTDTQYFGPGTRLTVL.

About this clone: The same CDR3 can be traced to other DNA sequences in this sample. The J gene is TRBJ1-3, the V gene TRBV28; perhaps TRBD1 as D (5 bases). Germline CDR1 reads MDHEN; CDR2 reads SYDVKM. Between the trimmed V and J ends, which lost 3 bases and 1 base, there was a span of 7 bases. CDR3 length equals 14 residues. CDR3 sequence: CASSFGGSGNTIYF. The CDR3 DNA follows: TGTGCCAGCAGTTTCGGGGGATCTGGAAACACCATATATTTT.

The genes are TRBV5-1 and TRBJ1-3; D is unclear. This CDR3 is 17 amino acids long. Germline values: CDR1 SGHRS, CDR2 YFSETQ. The V gene lost 4 bases and the J gene lost 1 base, with 18 bases spanning the gap. The CDR3 is CASSAMPDGVSGNTIYF. DNA for the CDR3: TGCGCCAGCAGCGCCATGCCGGACGGCGTGTCTGGAAACACCATATATTTT.

The chain recombines TRBV10-3 with TRBJ1-1; a possible D gene is TRBD1 (6 bases). The germline V gene encodes CDR1 ENHRY and CDR2 SYGVKD. V was clipped by 6 bases and J by 10 bases, with 18 bases between them. The CDR3 totals 13 residues. The CDR3 DNA follows: TGTGCCATCAGAGAACCCGGACAGCCGGTAGCTTTCTTT. It encodes CAIREPGQPVAFF.

The chain recombines TRBV4-1 with TRBJ1-3; D is uncertain. The ends were cut back, 1 base at V and 2 bases at J, with 12 bases in the middle. The CDR3 sequence is 16 residues long. Germline V gene sequence: CDR1 MGHRA, CDR2 YSYEKL. CDR3 nucleotides: TGCGCCAGCAGCCAAGTGGTTCAGAGCGCTGGAAACACCATATATTTT. Translating it yields CASSQVVQSAGNTIYF.

V is TRBV27 and J is TRBJ2-7; 8 bases fit TRBD2. Germline V gives CDR1 MNHEY, CDR2 SMNVEV (reference sequence). The CDR3 has 15 residues. V gave up 5 bases and J gave up 6 bases; unmatched junction bases: 12. The CDR3 nucleotides are TGTGCCAGCAGTCTATACGGTAATCGGGAGGGCGAGCAGTACTTC. It codes for CASSLYGNREGEQYF.

By share, this clone ranks as medium-sized (0.01 to 0.1%). The genes are TRBV7-3 and TRBJ2-1; TRBD2 matches 9 bases. The CDR3 length is 17 residues. J gave up 7 bases and V 2 bases, and 12 bases lay outside the gene matches. Germline-derived CDR1 and CDR2 are SGHTA and FQGTGA. CDR3 sequence reads: CASSLYGRGGPVNEQFF. The CDR3 region has the DNA TGTGCCAGCAGCTTATACGGGCGGGGGGGCCCTGTGAATGAGCAGTTCTTC.

The V and J genes are TRBV21-1 and TRBJ1-2; TRBD1 is taken as the D call from the table, unchecked against the DNA. TRBV21-1 is tagged as a pseudogene. This CDR3 spans 15 amino acids. The CDR3 region is CASTRGKVSNYGYTF. The CDR3 bases are TGTGCCAGCACGAGGGGGAAGGTTTCGAACTATGGCTACACCTTC.

The chain combines TRBV6-1 with TRBJ1-2; TRBD1 matches 7 bases. CDR3 length: 17 amino acids. With V trimmed by 4 bases and J by 4 bases, 15 bases remained unmatched. The germline V gene encodes CDR1 MNHNS and CDR2 SASEGT. The CDR3 DNA is TGTGCCAGCAGTGTCCGGGACAGCCGAAGTTCACGCTATGGCTACACCTTC. This sequence encodes CASSVRDSRSSRYGYTF.

V and J are TRBV5-1 and TRBJ2-1; D call uncertain. The CDR3 totals 13 residues. CDR1 is SGHRS and CDR2 is YFSETQ in the germline V gene. Trimming stripped 0 bases from V and 6 bases from J, with 7 bases between. The CDR3 spells CASSLGLLNEQFF. CDR3 sequence (DNA): TGCGCCAGCAGCTTGGGACTGCTCAATGAGCAGTTCTTC.

The rearrangement uses TRBV27 and TRBJ1-1; 10 bases fit TRBD1. This CDR3 comprises 14 residues. Germline trimming cut 6 bases from V and 6 bases from J; bases unmatched to any gene: 7. Germline V gene data show CDR1 as MNHEY and CDR2 as SMNVEV (reference sequence). The DNA for the CDR3 is TGTGCCAGCAGGCGGGGACAGGGGAGCGCTGAAGCTTTCTTT. Amino acids: CASRRGQGSAEAFF.

This clone was counted a single time. An end of the junction differs from the germline gene, which may be a read error. V is TRBV18 and J is TRBJ2-1; 11 positions agree with TRBD2. The germline gives CDR1 KGHSH, CDR2 LQKENI. The CDR3 length is 16 residues. The CDR3 DNA follows: TGTGCCAGCTCACCCACACTAGCGGGAGACTACGATGAGCAGTTCTTC. This gives the protein CASSPTLAGDYDEQFF.

The chain recombines TRBV4-3 with TRBJ2-7; D might be TRBD2 (5 bases). CDR3 length: 17 amino acids. Trimming shortened V by 0 bases and J by 2 bases, and 17 bases separated the two germline ends. Germline CDR1 is LGHNA and CDR2 is YSLEER. As DNA, the CDR3 is TGCGCCAGCAGCCAAGATTTCATGGCGGGTCGGCCCTACGAGCAGTACTTC. Amino acid sequence: CASSQDFMAGRPYEQYF.

This clone occurred once. The chain couples TRBV18 to TRBJ2-4; 7 positions agree with TRBD2. There are 22 residues in the CDR3. Germline V gives CDR1 KGHSH, CDR2 LQKENI. V lost 8 bases, J lost 8 bases, and 36 bases stayed unmatched. CDR3 DNA sequence: TGTGCCAGCGACTTGGAGAGGCAGGCCGGGAATTTTAGGCCCTCACGGGGGGACATTCAGTACTTC. Its protein product is CASDLERQAGNFRPSRGDIQYF.

This chain links TRBV19 with TRBJ2-3; TRBD2 matches at 9 bases. Germline lookup yields CDR1 LNHDA and CDR2 SQIVND (reference sequence). The CDR3 length is 16 residues. After removal of 6 bases from V and 3 bases from J, the junction contained 10 bases not matched to a gene. CDR3 DNA: TGTGCCAGTAGCCCGCTAGCGGGAAAAGGAACAGATACGCAGTATTTT. Translating it yields CASSPLAGKGTDTQYF.

The chain is built from TRBV4-3 and TRBJ2-3, with D hard to call. The CDR3 consists of 17 residues. Trimming removed 1 base at V and 0 bases at J, with 14 bases between. The germline V gene has CDR1 LGHNA and CDR2 YSLEER. The CDR3 DNA sequence: TGCGCCAGCAGCCAAGTGGGTACCCATTTAAGCACAGATACGCAGTATTTT. Encoded protein: CASSQVGTHLSTDTQYF.

The chain joins TRBV28 to TRBJ2-1; D is uncertain. Germline V gives CDR1 MDHEN, CDR2 SYDVKM. This CDR3 spans 11 amino acids. Trimming took off 6 bases at V and 10 bases at J, with 10 bases between the two ends. The CDR3 DNA reads as TGTGCCAGCAGCCTACTTAGGGAGCAGTTCTTC. Translated: CASSLLREQFF.

The CDR3 is CASSFGRAGDTIYF. CDR3 coding DNA: TGCGCCAGCAGCTTTGGCAGGGCCGGGGACACCATATATTTT. The chain links TRBV5-1 to TRBJ1-3, with D perhaps matching TRBD1 (5 bases). Germline values: CDR1 SGHRS, CDR2 YFSETQ. The V and J ends lost 2 bases and 8 bases respectively, with 14 bases between them. This CDR3 has 14 residues.

The chain joins TRBV7-9 to TRBJ2-2; maybe TRBD2 (5 bases). V lost 4 bases, J lost 6 bases, and 12 bases lay in between. The CDR3 has 14 amino acids. Germline loops: CDR1 SEHNR, CDR2 FQNEAQ (reference sequence). Written as DNA, the CDR3 is TGTGCCAGCAGCTCAACACTGCGGGCCGGGGAGCTGTTTTTT. Its protein is CASSSTLRAGELFF.

The chain uses TRBV6-5 and TRBJ2-1, with D uncertain. CDR1 and CDR2 from the germline V gene are MNHEY and SVGAGI. The CDR3 is 11 amino acids. Between the trimmed V and J ends, which lost 5 bases and 2 bases, there was a span of 1 base. The CDR3: CASSAYNEQFF. The CDR3 nucleotides read TGTGCCAGCAGTGCCTACAATGAGCAGTTCTTC.

This sequence joins TRBV19 and TRBJ2-2; D ambiguous. The CDR3 contains 14 residues. Germline V gene data show CDR1 as LNHDA and CDR2 as SQIVND (reference sequence). V was clipped by 5 bases and J by 0 bases, with 7 bases between them. DNA of the CDR3: TGTGCCAGTAGTGGCGGAACGAACACCGGGGAGCTGTTTTTT. Its protein is CASSGGTNTGELFF. Filled out from reference TRBV19 and TRBJ2-2, the complete variable domain reads DGGITQSPKYLFRKEGQNVTLSCEQNLNHDAMYWYRQDPGQGLRLIYYSQIVNDFQKGDIAEGYSVSREKKESFPLTVTSAQKNPTAFYLCASSGGTNTGELFFGEGSRLTVL.

The chain links TRBV14 to TRBJ2-2; D is perhaps TRBD1 or TRBD2 (6 bases each). CDR1 is SGHDN, CDR2 FVKESK, per germline. The CDR3 has 18 residues. V was cut by 4 bases and J by 7 bases, with 25 bases left in between. CDR3 protein: CASSPLGGGFGIGGELFF. DNA for the CDR3: TGTGCCAGCAGCCCCCTGGGGGGCGGTTTCGGTATCGGCGGGGAGCTGTTTTTT.